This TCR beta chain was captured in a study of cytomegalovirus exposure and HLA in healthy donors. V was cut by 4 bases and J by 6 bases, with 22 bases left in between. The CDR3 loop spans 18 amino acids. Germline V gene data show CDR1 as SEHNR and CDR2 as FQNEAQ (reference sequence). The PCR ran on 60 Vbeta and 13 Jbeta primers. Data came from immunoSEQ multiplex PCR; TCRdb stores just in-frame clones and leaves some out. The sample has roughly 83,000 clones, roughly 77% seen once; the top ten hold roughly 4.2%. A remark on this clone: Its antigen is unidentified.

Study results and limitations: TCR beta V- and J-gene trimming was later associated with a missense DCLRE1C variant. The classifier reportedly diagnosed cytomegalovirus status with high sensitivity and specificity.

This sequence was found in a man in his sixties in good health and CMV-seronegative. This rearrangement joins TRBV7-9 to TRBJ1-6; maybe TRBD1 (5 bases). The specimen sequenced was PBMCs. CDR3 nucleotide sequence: TGTGCCAGCAGCTCCTGGGGCGTTCCGGGACTCGGTAATTCACCCCTCCACTTT. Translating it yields CASSSWGVPGLGNSPLHF.